This TCR beta chain was profiled in a study of CD8 T cells in Susac syndrome. From germline, CDR1 is LGHNT and CDR2 FRNRAP. Trimming cost V 4 bases and J 0 bases, with 3 bases left between them. CDR3 length equals 12 residues. General observations from the study: The study acknowledged a relatively small number of individuals in its TCR sequencing and HLA analysis.

The RNA, about 0.45 to 1 ug, was put through reverse transcription using random hexamers. A multiplex approach, immunoSEQ multiplex PCR, amplified TCR beta CDR3 across 54 Vbeta and 13 Jbeta. One entry per CDR3 protein, called by TCRdb with MiXCR from the immunoSEQ multiplex PCR reads. The profile shows hundreds of thousands of distinct CDR3 sequences, just over 90% of them singletons. Sequencing targeted TCR beta in blood CD8+ and CD4+ T cells. Bulk CD8+ and CD4+ cells came from magnetic negative isolation; CD8+ TEMRA by FACS. Concerning this clonotype: The antigen is not known.

This receptor was identified in a human donor with multiple sclerosis. The sequenced sample consisted of CD4+ T cells from PBMCs. The rearrangement links TRBV12-5 to TRBJ1-1; D is ambiguous. The CDR3 nucleotides are TGTGCTAGTGGTTCCCTGAACACTGAAGCTTTCTTT. Protein product: CASGSLNTEAFF.